This T cell receptor (beta chain) was captured by sequencing in a study of cytomegalovirus exposure and HLA in healthy donors (dated by TCRdb to the late 2010s). Broadly, across the study: An earlier analysis of roughly 610 of the donors reported approximately 260 Gb of sequence data and 117 million unique TCR beta sequences obtained from about 179 million T cells. Approximately 310 gigabases of sequencing data and 70 million to 100 million unique TCR sequences were included in an early release covering about 620 HLA-typed donors. Among the approximately 400 genotyped donors, about 85% belonged to the genetic ancestry cluster associated with self-reported Caucasian donors. The study aimed to test whether cataloging public T cell receptors could reveal signatures of past pathogen exposure. Using immunosequencing, the study profiled T cell repertoires from fewer than 850 subjects and related those repertoires to cytomegalovirus serostatus. Along with the roughly 700-subject first cohort, a separate validation cohort of about 110 different subjects was used. To predict cytomegalovirus infection status, the study combined high-throughput TCR immunosequencing, statistical association of individual TCRs with disease status, and machine learning. A later analysis re-examined previously published TCR beta repertoires from just over 650 donors and added high-resolution HLA genotyping to investigate patterns of TCR occurrence. In the later analysis, no new phenotypic data were used to find candidate immune exposures; instead, reliance was placed on TCR beta sequences and their occurrence across donors. An earlier analysis of around 640 of the donors used high-throughput TCR beta sequencing to judge whether each TCR beta V gene segment behaved as functional or pseudogenic. Alongside the repertoire data, information on donor age, sex, ethnicity and CMV serostatus was compiled. In a later genetic analysis, genome-wide SNP genotypes for about 65% of the roughly 700 donors were used, and that subset was treated as a discovery cohort. Every discovery cohort repertoire had been produced on one sequencing platform. Class I and class II HLA loci were covered by the typing at four-digit resolution. Typing coverage differed by locus: A, B, C, DRB1 and DQB1 were typed in roughly 620-630 donors, DQA1 in 522, DPA1 in 606, and DPB1 in approximately 450. About 5 DR-DQ haplotypes were handled as single units for association and clustering, since linkage in the cohort was strong. Among roughly 400 genotyped donors of the cohort, an average of roughly 230,000 unique TCR beta nucleotide sequences was sequenced per donor, of which 15% to 20% were non-productive. Study-level results and caveats: In a later analysis, HLA-associated TCR beta chains showed more clonal expansion and lower generation probabilities than non-associated chains that were equally common. In vitro tests confirmed that a few of the cytomegalovirus-associated TCR beta chains recognize cytomegalovirus antigens. In the study, 150 to 200 TCR beta chains were listed as associated with cytomegalovirus. A group of highly shared sequence variants was considered likely to be a technical artifact of the sequencing pipeline. Immune exposure information for the cohort was limited to CMV serostatus. Assigning TCR associations to individual alleles was difficult when HLA alleles, especially DR and DQ, strongly co-occurred. A later genetic analysis associated a missense DCLRE1C variant with V-gene and J-gene trimming of TCR beta chains, and an independent cohort replicated the association. The classifier was reported to diagnose cytomegalovirus status with high specificity and sensitivity in both the original cohort and the validation cohort. Linkage disequilibrium might explain the correlated functional status among segregating V segments, but an unknown experimental factor could not be excluded. In an earlier analysis of fewer than 700 of the donors, most TCR beta V segments appeared in productive rearrangements about 87% or about 30% of the time, broadly matching IMGT annotations. In a later analysis, several top co-occurrence clusters were reported to appear linked to parvovirus B19, influenza, CMV and Epstein-Barr virus. A further reported finding was that TCR beta sequences accurately predicted the HLA-A and HLA-B alleles for most subjects in the first cohort. While some public TCRs were present in many individuals, most TCR sequences turned up only very rarely across donors. The authors suggested that the approach could potentially be generalized to other disease states and immunological phenotypes. Some IMGT-functional V segments, including TRBV6-2 and TRBV6-3, could not be told apart with the 87-base-pair reads, so those segments were excluded. A later genetic analysis reported fewer N-insertions in productive TCRs among donors in an Asian-associated ancestry cluster than the roughly 700-donor mean. The cohort was sequenced for TCR beta chains only, and without alpha or paired-chain data the features that could be detected were limited. HLA typing was unavailable for some donors at each locus, so association tests used only the typed subset. In a later analysis, most CMV-associated TCR beta chains were found to appear HLA-restricted, with HLA associations seemingly driven largely by CMV exposure. Because counts were too low, some 17 rarely observed V segments, including chromosome 9 orphons, were left out of the earlier analysis of approximately 580 of the donors. In a later analysis, TCR association rates were found to vary across HLA loci, with the most associated TCRs seen for DRB1 alleles and the fewest for HLA-C alleles. Presence/absence analyses assumed roughly uniform sequencing depth across donors, an assumption that may not hold. A later analysis associated approximately 17,000 TCR beta sequences with specific HLA alleles at a false discovery rate of 0.05.

Via the germline V gene (reference sequence), CDR1 is LNHDA and CDR2 SQIVND. The CDR3 holds 14 amino acids from the cysteine to the phenylalanine. Just CDR3 DNA is preserved here, 42 bases in frame from base 1. Trimming at the junction amounts to 7 bases on V and 5 bases on J, and the germline ends lie 17 bases apart. The library was made by the immunoSEQ multiplex PCR assay. The multiplex PCR relied on a mix of 60 forward primers for TCR Vbeta segments and 13 reverse primers for TCR Jbeta segments. Amplification of the CDR3 region of rearranged TCR beta genes was performed with a multiplex PCR assay on genomic DNA. On the Illumina HiSeq System, the amplified TCR beta libraries were sequenced as 87-base-pair reads. From the authors' description of their analysis: A later analysis tallied 75 million to 95 million unique TCR beta chains across the 550 to 850 repertoires, and some 10 million of those chains were shared by two or more donors. To remove PCR and sequencing errors, raw reads were error-corrected and collapsed into unique sequences using a nearest-neighbor algorithm that merged closely related sequences. V, D and J gene segments were assigned by aligning CDR3 sequences to IMGT reference sequences. For a sequence to be retained, a match of at least six nucleotides was required to both a V gene segment and a J gene segment. A rearrangement counted as productive if the CDR3 had no stop codons and remained in frame with V and J, and every other rearrangement counted as non-productive. CDR3 was defined by IMGT convention, running from the second conserved V-encoded cysteine to the conserved J-encoded phenylalanine. Sequences without an unambiguous match to a single V gene segment were excluded from the earlier analysis of 500 to 700 of the donors. An earlier analysis of a few hundred of the donors classified V segments as functional when productive rearrangements were above 56.7% and as segregating when the standard deviation between donors was above 5%. A statistical classification framework was built for diagnosing cytomegalovirus status from the catalog of TCR beta chain sequences. V and J gene assignment, in a later analysis, came from comparing TCR nucleotide sequences with IMGT/GENE-DB human TR gene sequences. A later analysis assigned CDR3 sequences and most-parsimonious VDJ recombination scenarios with the TCRdist pipeline. In a later analysis, each TCR beta chain was defined by its CDR3 amino acid sequence together with its V-gene family, and reads without a unique V-gene family were excluded. As a way to deal with suspected cross-contamination and a sequencing artifact, a later analysis dropped nearly 600 nucleotide sequences that were highly shared and had low generation probability. In a later analysis, a clonal expansion index was calculated for each public chain from normalized within-repertoire ranks of inferred template counts. In a later analysis, generation probabilities were computed with a VDJ recombination model fitted to out-of-frame rearrangements, and the resulting probabilities were checked against IGoR. A later analysis scored TCR-TCR, TCR-HLA and TCR-CMV co-occurrence with hypergeometric tests, applying a repertoire-size bias correction to TCR pairs. In a later analysis, false discovery rates were estimated by permuting HLA or CMV assignments 20 times. In a later analysis, co-occurring TCRs were grouped using DBSCAN, and TCRdist sequence similarity was added for clustering within HLA-allele-positive subsets. Repertoires with fewer than 30,000 or more than 120,000 public chains were left out of co-occurrence clustering, as were about 5 repertoires with anomalous nucleotide sharing. What TCRdb holds here is the immuneACCESS table cut down to in-frame rearrangements. Part of the clones is not present; checked against another copy, under half of the missing clones reflect an unresolved V gene, and the others are unexplained. The DNA was the basis for D and trimming; V, J and clone size are from that table. The sample has approximately 150,000 clones on record, just under 80% of them singletons. The ten largest clones represent 13% of the sample.

Note on this clone: Its antigen remains unidentified. Qualities for individual bases were not recorded, and no much larger clone is one base off.

The cohort was made up of approximately 700 healthy bone marrow donors. At the time of sampling, all cohort members were nominally healthy, though unrecorded immune exposures were likely present. The donor was CMV seropositive and was included in the group of some 290 seropositive cohort members. Each donor provided a peripheral blood sample, and peripheral blood mononuclear cells were used for TCR beta sequencing. The Qiagen DNeasy Blood Extraction Kit was used to extract genomic DNA from the blood cell samples. This TCR came from a woman aged 50 to 60 in good health and CMV-seropositive. The chain was built from TRBV19 and TRBJ1-1; possibly the D gene is TRBD1, per 5 matching bases. The material sequenced was PBMCs. The nucleotides read TGTGCCAGTACCTTAAGGGGTGGGGATACTGAAGCTTTCTTT. It is translated as CASTLRGGDTEAFF.